This T cell receptor beta chain came from a study of T cell responses to AZD1222 COVID-19 vaccine listed by TCRdb under 2021. Study-wide context: AZD1222 recipients given second doses at about 4 weeks or at about 12 weeks were pooled, since spike-specific TCR depth and breadth were not found to differ between the two schedules. TCR sequencing was performed for 230 to 250 trial participants, of whom around 210 were given two doses of AZD1222 and 26 were given two doses of MenACWY control vaccine. Trial participants were enrolled by age into 18-55, 56-69 and 70-plus year subgroups, with around 140, 26 and 57 TCR-sequenced participants respectively. On the study overall, not on this receptor specifically: Most participants were white British and females outnumbered males, and the authors suggested that clonal diversity may have been underestimated. In the small 56-69-year group, the increase in depth fell short of significance, most likely because of low power. Reportedly, close to half of the unique spike-specific TCRs recognized epitopes lying outside the regions that are mutated in the B.1.351 and B.1.1.7 variants. Vaccine-associated CD4 TCRs spanned the whole spike protein, with dominant responses in regions 160-218 and 743-854. No day 14 peak-response samples were available, so repertoires were characterized only after the peak T cell response. Only six AZD1222 recipients were SARS-CoV-2 seropositive at baseline, limiting conclusions about previously exposed vaccinees. After two AZD1222 doses, both the breadth and the depth of spike-specific TCRs were significantly higher than at day 0 and than in MenACWY recipients.

Of note for this clone: The specificity of this receptor is unknown. No per-base quality is available; no much larger clone lies one base away.

What this sample's time point label stands for: baseline before first vaccination. The vaccinee samples were drawn from two UK trials, COV001 and COV002, one of which was a single-blind randomized controlled phase 2/3 trial testing AZD1222 (ChAdOx1 nCoV-19) in healthy adults. Trial participant PBMC samples were collected at day 0 and day 28 after the second dose for TCRbeta chain sequencing. CDR1 and CDR2 were assigned from the germline V gene as MGHRA and YSYEKL. Trimming costs V 4 bases and J 7 bases, and their ends lie 13 bases apart. The CDR3, from cysteine to phenylalanine, totals 13 residues. This entry keeps only the CDR3 DNA: 39 bases, framed from base 1. The CDR3 regions of human TCRbeta chains were analyzed by immunosequencing. As for the original processing: Repertoire TCRs were checked for matches against a reference library of SARS-CoV-2-specific TCRs that had been generated using the MIRA antigen-specificity platform. Breadth was defined as the fraction of unique TCRs that were SARS-CoV-2-associated. Depth was defined as the fraction of total T cells that were SARS-CoV-2-associated. Each spike-specific TCR was assigned to its reactive spike region and to a CD4 or CD8 class using the MIRA data. Log10-transformed breadth and depth values were compared by one-way ANOVA with Sidak's multiple comparisons tests. TCRdb obtained this table from immuneACCESS and retained in-frame rearrangements with V and J assigned. These tables miss some clones; where compared with another copy, unresolved V genes account for less than half of the shortfall, and the remainder is unexplained. V and J calls plus clone size are reproduced from that table; the DNA served to infer D and trimming. This sample comprises 110,000 to 150,000 clones, approximately 85% of them detected only once. Of the sample, roughly 8% is held by the ten largest clones.

The TCR originated in an adult in good health. The chain is encoded by TRBV4-1 joined to TRBJ1-2; no confident D gene assignment can be made. The sample here was peripheral blood, taken on day 0 of AZD1222 vaccination. The CDR3 protein is CASSPLSVAGYTF. The nucleotides read TGCGCCAGCAGCCCGCTTTCAGTGGCTGGCTACACCTTC.